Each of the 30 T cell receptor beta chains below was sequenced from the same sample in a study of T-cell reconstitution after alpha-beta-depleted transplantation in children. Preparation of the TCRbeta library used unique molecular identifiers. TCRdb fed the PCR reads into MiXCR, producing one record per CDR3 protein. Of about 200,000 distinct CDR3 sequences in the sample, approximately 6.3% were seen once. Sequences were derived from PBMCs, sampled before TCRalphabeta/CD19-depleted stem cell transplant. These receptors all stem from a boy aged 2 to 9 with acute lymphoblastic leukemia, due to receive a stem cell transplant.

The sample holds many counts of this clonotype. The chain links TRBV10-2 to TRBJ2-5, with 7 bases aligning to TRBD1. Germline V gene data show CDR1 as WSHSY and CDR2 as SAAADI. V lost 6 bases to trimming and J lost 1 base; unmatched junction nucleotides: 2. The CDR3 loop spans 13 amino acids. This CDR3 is CASRQGTQETQYF. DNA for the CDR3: TGCGCCAGCAGACAGGGGACCCAAGAGACCCAGTACTTC.

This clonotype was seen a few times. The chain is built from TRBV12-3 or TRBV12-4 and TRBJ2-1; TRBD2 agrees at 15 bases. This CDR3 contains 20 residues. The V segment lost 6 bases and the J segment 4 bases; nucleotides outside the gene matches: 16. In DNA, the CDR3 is TGTGCCAGCAGGCCCGTCCTCGGACTAGCGGGGGGGTCCCTTTACAATGAGCAGTTCTTC. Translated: CASRPVLGLAGGSLYNEQFF.

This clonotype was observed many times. The CDR3 spells CASSGDRGSSYNEQFF. In nucleotides, the CDR3 is TGTGCCAGCAGTGGGGACAGGGGGAGCTCCTACAATGAGCAGTTCTTC. This chain connects TRBV27 to TRBJ2-1, with TRBD1 matching 11 bases. This CDR3 region has 16 residues. Per the germline V gene, CDR1 is MNHEY and CDR2 is SMNVEV (reference sequence). Unmatched junction bases numbered 3, after V lost 5 bases and J lost 0 bases.

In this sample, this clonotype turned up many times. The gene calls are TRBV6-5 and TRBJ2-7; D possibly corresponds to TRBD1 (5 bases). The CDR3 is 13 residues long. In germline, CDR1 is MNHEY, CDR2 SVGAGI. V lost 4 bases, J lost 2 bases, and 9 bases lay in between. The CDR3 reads CASSFQGAYEQYF. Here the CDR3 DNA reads TGTGCCAGCAGTTTCCAGGGTGCCTACGAGCAGTACTTC.

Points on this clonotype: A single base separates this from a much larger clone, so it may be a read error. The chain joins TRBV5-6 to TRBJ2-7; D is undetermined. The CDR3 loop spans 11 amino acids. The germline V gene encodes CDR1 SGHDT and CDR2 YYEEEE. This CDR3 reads CASSLGGEQNF. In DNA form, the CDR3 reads TGTGCCAGCAGCTTGGGAGGCGAGCAGAACTTC.

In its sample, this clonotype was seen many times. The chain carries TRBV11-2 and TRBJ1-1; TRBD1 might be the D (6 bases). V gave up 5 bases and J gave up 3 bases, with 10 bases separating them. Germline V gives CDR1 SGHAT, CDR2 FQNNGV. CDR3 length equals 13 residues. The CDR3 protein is CASSGRGYTEAFF. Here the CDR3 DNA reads TGTGCCAGCAGCGGCAGGGGTTACACTGAAGCTTTCTTT.

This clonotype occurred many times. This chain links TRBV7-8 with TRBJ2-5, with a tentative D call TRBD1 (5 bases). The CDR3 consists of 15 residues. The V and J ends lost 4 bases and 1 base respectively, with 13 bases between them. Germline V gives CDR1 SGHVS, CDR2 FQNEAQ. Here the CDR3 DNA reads TGTGCCAGCAGCTCTATTGACAGTATCCAAGAGACCCAGTACTTC. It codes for CASSSIDSIQETQYF.

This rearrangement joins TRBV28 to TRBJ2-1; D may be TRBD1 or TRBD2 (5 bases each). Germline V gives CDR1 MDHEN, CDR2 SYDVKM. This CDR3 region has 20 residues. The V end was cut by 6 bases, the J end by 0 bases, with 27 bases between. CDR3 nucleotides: TGTGCCAGCAGCACCTACGGGGACCGCATATCCTCGATCTCCTACAATGAGCAGTTCTTC. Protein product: CASSTYGDRISSISYNEQFF. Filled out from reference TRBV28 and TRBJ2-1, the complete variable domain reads DVKVTQSSRYLVKRTGEKVFLECVQDMDHENMFWYRQDPGLGLRLIYFSYDVKMKEKGDIPEGYSVSREKKERFSLILESASTNQTSMYLCASSTYGDRISSISYNEQFFGPGTRLTVL.

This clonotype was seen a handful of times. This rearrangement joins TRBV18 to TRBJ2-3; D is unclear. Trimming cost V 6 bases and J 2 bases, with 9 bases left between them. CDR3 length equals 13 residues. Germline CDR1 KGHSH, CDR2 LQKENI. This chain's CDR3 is CASSVPPTDTQYF. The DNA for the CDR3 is TGTGCCAGCTCCGTTCCGCCCACAGATACGCAGTATTTT. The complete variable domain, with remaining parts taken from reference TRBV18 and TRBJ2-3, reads NAGVMQNPRHLVRRRGQEARLRCSPMKGHSHVYWYRQLPEEGLKFMVYLQKENIIDESGMPKERFSAEFPKEGPSILRIQQVVRGDSAAYFCASSVPPTDTQYFGPGTRLTVL.

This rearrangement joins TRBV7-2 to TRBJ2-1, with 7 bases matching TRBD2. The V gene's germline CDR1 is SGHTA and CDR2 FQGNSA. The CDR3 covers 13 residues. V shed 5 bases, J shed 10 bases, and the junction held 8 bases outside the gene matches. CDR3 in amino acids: CASSPGGSGEQFF. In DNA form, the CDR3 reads TGTGCCAGCAGCCCCGGGGGGTCCGGGGAGCAGTTCTTC.

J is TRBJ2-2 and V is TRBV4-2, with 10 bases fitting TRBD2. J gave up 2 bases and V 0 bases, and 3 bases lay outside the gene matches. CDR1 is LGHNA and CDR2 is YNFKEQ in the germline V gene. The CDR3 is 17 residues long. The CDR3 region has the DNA TGTGCCAGCAGCCAAGACCTAGCGGGGGTTAACACCGGGGAGCTGTTTTTT. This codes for CASSQDLAGVNTGELFF.

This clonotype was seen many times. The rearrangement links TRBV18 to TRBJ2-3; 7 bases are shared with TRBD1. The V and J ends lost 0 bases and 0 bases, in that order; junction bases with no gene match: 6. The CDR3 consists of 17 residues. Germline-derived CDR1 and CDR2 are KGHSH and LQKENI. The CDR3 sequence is CASSPPKGARSTDTQYF. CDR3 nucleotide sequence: TGTGCCAGCTCACCACCCAAGGGGGCCCGAAGCACAGATACGCAGTATTTT.

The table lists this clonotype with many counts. CDR3 nucleotide sequence: TGCAGTGCCCCCCGTTCTGCGGTAAGCTCCTACGAGCAGTACTTC. Translation: CSAPRSAVSSYEQYF. This chain connects TRBV20-1 to TRBJ2-7; D is ambiguous. Germline CDR1 DFQATT, CDR2 SNEGSKA (reference sequence). Trimming left V 6 bases short and J 0 bases short, with 18 bases between. This CDR3 is 15 amino acids long.

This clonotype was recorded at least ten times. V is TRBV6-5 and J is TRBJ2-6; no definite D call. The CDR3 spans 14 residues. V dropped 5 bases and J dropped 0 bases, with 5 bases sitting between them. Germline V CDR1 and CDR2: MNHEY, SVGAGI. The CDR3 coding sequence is TGTGCCAGCAGTCTATCCTCTGGGGCCAACGTCCTGACTTTC. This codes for CASSLSSGANVLTF.

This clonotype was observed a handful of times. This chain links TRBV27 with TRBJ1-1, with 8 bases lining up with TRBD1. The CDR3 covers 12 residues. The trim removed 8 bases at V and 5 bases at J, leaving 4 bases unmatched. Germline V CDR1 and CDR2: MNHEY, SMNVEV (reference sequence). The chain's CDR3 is CASGQGRTEAFF. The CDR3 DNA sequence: TGTGCCAGCGGACAGGGAAGAACTGAAGCTTTCTTT.

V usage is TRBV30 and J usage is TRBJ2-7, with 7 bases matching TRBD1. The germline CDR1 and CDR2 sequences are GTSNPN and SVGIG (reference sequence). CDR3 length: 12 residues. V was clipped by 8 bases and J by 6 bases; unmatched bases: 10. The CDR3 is CAHDRVLGEQYF. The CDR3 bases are TGTGCCCATGACAGGGTGCTAGGCGAGCAGTACTTC.

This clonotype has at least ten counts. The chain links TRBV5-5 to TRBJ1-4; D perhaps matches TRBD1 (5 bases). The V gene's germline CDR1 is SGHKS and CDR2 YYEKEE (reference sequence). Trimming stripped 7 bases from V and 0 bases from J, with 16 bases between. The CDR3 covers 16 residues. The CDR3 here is CASDSGRRATNEKLFF. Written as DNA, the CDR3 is TGTGCCAGCGATTCGGGACGGCGGGCAACTAATGAAAAACTGTTTTTT.

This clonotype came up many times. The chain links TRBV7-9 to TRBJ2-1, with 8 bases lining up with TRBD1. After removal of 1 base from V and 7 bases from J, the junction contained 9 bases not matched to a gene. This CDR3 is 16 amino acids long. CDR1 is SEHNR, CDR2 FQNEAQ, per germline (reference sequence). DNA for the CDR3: TGTGCCAGCAGCTTAGGAGGCCCCAGGGGGCTTAATGAGCAGTTCTTC. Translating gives CASSLGGPRGLNEQFF.

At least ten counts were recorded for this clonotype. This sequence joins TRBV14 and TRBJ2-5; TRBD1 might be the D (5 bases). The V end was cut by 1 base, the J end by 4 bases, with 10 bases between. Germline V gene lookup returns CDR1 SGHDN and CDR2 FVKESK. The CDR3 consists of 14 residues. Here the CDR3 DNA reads TGTGCCAGCAGCCAAGCTGCCAGGGCAGAGACCCAGTACTTC. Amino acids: CASSQAARAETQYF.

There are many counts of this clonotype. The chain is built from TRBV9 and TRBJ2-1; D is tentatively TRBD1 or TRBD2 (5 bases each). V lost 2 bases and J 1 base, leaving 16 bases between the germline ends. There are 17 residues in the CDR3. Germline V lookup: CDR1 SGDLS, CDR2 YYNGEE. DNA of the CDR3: TGTGCCAGCAGCGTCGAGGGGAACCCTTCGTCCTACAATGAGCAGTTCTTC. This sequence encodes CASSVEGNPSSYNEQFF.

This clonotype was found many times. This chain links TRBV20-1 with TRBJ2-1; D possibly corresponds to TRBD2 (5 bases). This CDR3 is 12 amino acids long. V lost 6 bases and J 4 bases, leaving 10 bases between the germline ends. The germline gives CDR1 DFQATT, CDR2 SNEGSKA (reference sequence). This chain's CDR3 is CSAGLSYNEQFF. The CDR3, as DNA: TGCAGTGCCGGACTTTCTTACAATGAGCAGTTCTTC.

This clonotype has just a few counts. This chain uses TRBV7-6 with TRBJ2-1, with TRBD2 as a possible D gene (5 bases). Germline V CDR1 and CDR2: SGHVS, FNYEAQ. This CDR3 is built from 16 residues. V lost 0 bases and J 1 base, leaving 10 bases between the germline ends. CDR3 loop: CASSLAGSRSYNEQFF. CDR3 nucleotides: TGTGCCAGCAGCTTAGCGGGGAGTAGGTCCTACAATGAGCAGTTCTTC.

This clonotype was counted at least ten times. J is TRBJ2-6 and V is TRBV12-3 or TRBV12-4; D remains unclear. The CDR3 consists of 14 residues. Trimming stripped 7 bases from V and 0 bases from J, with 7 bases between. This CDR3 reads CASTLHSGANVLTF. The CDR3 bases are TGTGCCAGCACCCTACACTCTGGGGCCAACGTCCTGACTTTC.

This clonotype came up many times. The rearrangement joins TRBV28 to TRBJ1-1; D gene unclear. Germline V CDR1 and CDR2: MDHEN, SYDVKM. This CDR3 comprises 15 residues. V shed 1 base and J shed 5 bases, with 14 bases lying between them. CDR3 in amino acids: CASSLYRRVNTEAFF. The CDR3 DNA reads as TGTGCCAGCAGTTTATACCGAAGAGTAAATACTGAAGCTTTCTTT.

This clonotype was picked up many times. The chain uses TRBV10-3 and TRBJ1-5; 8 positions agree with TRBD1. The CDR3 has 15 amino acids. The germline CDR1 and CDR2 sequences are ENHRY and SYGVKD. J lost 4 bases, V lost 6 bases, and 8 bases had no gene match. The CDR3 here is CAIRDPGQENQPQHF. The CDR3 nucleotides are TGTGCCATCAGAGACCCGGGACAGGAAAATCAGCCCCAGCATTTT.

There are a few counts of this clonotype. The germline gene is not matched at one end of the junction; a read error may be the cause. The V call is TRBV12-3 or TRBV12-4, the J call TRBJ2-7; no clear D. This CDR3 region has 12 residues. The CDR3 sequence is CASSLLEAPPHF. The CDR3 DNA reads TGTGCCAGCAGTTTGTTGGAAGCCCCCCCCCACTTC.

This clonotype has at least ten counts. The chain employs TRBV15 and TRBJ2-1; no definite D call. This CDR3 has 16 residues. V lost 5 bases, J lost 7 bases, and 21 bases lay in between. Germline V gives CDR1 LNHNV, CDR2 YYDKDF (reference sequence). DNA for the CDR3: TGTGCCACCAGCTCCCGGAACTTTTATTGGTCAAATGAGCAGTTCTTC. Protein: CATSSRNFYWSNEQFF.

CDR3 region: CASSQYGTGGPGNEQFF. DNA for the CDR3: TGCGCCAGCAGCCAATACGGCACGGGAGGGCCGGGGAATGAGCAGTTCTTC. This sequence joins TRBV4-3 and TRBJ2-1, with TRBD2 identical over 8 bases. The CDR3 has 17 amino acids. V gave up 2 bases and J gave up 7 bases; unmatched junction bases: 13. CDR1 is LGHNA and CDR2 is YSLEER in the germline V gene.

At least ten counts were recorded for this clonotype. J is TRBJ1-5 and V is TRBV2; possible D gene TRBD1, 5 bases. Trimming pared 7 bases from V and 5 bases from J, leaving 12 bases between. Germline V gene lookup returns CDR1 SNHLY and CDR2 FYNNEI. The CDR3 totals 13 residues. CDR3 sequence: CASKDSTYQPQHF. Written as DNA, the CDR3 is TGTGCCAGCAAAGACAGTACGTATCAGCCCCAGCATTTT.

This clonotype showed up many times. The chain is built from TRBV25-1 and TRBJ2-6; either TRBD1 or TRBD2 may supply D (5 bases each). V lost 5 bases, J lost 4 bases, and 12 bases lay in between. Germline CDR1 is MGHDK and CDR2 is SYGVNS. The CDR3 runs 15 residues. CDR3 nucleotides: TGTGCCAGCAGTTCCAGGGACGGCGGGGCCAACGTCCTGACTTTC. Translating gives CASSSRDGGANVLTF.